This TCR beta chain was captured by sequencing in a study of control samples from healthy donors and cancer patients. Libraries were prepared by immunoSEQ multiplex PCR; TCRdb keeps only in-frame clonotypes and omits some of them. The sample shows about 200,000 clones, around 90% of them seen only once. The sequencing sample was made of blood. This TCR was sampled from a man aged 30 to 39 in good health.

In nucleotides, the CDR3 is TGTGCCAGCAGCCAAGAAAGGCCGGGGGTAGCTTTCTTT. Protein sequence: CASSQERPGVAFF. The chain carries TRBV3-1 (or the pseudogene TRBV3-2) and TRBJ1-1; possible D gene TRBD1, 5 bases. V was cut by 0 bases and J by 10 bases, with 12 bases left in between. There are 13 residues in the CDR3. Per germline, CDR1 LGHDT and CDR2 YNNKEL (reference sequence).